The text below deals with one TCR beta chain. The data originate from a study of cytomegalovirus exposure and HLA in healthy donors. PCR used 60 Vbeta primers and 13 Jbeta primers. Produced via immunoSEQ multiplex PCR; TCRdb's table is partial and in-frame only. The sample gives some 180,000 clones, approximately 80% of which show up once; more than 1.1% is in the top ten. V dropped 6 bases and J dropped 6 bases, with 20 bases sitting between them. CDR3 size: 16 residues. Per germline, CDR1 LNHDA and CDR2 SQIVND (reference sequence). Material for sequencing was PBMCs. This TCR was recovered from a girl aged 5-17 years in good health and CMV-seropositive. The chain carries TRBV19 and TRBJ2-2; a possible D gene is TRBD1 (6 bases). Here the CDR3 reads CASSPSGQRPPGELFF. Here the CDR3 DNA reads TGTGCCAGTAGCCCTTCGGGACAAAGGCCCCCCGGGGAGCTGTTTTTT.